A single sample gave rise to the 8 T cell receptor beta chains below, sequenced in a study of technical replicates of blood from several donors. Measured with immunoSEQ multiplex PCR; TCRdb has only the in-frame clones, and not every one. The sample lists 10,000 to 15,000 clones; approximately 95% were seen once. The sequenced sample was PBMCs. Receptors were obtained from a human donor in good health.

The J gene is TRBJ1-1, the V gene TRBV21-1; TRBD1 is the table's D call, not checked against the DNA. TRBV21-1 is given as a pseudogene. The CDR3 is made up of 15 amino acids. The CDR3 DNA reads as TGTGCCAGCAGCAAAGGACAGGGCCCCGGGACTGAAGCTTTCTTT. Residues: CASSKGQGPGTEAFF.

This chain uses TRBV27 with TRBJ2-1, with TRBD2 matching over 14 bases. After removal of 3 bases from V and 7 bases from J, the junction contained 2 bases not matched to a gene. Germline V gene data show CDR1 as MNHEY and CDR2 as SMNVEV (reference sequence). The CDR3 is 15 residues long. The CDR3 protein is CASSFGTSGRNEQFF. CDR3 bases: TGTGCCAGCAGTTTTGGGACTAGCGGGAGAAATGAGCAGTTCTTC.

CDR3 in DNA: TGCGCCAGCAGCGTTGGGGCTAGCGGTTCACAAGAGACCCAGTACTTC. Translated: CASSVGASGSQETQYF. The V and J genes are TRBV5-1 and TRBJ2-5; 7 positions match TRBD2. Losses at the gene ends were 4 bases for V and 2 bases for J; bases not matched to a gene: 11. Germline V CDR1 and CDR2: SGHRS, YFSETQ. The CDR3 runs to 16 residues. The full variable domain, completed using reference TRBV5-1 and TRBJ2-5, is KAGVTQTPRYLIKTRGQQVTLSCSPISGHRSVSWYQQTPGQGLQFLFEYFSETQRNKGNFPGRFSGRQFSNSRSEMNVSTLELGDSALYLCASSVGASGSQETQYFGPGTRLLVL.

The CDR3 coding sequence is TGTGCCAGTAGCGGCGGAACAGGGGCCCTCTACGAGCAGTACTTC. Residues: CASSGGTGALYEQYF. V and J are TRBV19 and TRBJ2-7; 7 bases map to TRBD1. The length of the CDR3 is 15 residues. The germline V gene encodes CDR1 LNHDA and CDR2 SQIVND (reference sequence). Trimming cost V 6 bases and J 3 bases; bases outside gene matches: 11.

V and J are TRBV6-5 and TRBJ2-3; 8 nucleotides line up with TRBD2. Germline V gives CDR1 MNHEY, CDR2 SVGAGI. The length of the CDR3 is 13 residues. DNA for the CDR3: TGTGCTTGTGGGACTAGGAGCACAGATACGCAGTATTTT. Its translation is CACGTRSTDTQYF.

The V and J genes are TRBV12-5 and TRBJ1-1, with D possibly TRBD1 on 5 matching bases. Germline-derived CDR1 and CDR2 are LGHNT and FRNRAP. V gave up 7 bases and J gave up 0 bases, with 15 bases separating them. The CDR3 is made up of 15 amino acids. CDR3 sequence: CASDVRVEMNTEAFF. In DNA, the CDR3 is TGTGCTAGTGATGTCAGGGTGGAGATGAACACTGAAGCTTTCTTT.

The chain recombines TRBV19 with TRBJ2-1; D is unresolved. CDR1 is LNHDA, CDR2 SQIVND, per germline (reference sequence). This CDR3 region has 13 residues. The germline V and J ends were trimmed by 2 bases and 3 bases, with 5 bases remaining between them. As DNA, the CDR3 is TGTGCCAGTAGTATACCAGGCTACAATGAGCAGTTCTTC. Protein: CASSIPGYNEQFF.

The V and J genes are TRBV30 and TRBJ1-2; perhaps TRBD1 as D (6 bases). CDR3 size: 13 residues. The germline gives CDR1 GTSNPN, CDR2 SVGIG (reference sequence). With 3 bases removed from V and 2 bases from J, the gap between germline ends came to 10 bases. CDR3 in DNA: TGTGCCTGGAGGGACAGCAGAAACTATGGCTACACCTTC. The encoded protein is CAWRDSRNYGYTF.